Presented here are 21 T cell receptor beta chains from one specimen sequenced in a study of T cell repertoires in cytomegalovirus infection. No antigen has been identified for these receptors. In TCRdb, the reads were re-called with MiXCR into one record per CDR3 protein. The table has some 940,000 distinct CDR3 sequences, less than 40% seen once. Material: cultured CD8+ T cells from PBMCs, obtained from culture after CMV antigen stimulation. The receptors derive from a human donor in good health (CMV status not recorded). Some clones in this sample may be carry-over from other donors' samples.

This clonotype came up a few times. The CDR3: CASSLSSGSYEQYV. CDR3 DNA sequence: TGTGCCAGCAGCCTCTCGTCGGGGTCCTACGAGCAGTACGTC. V usage is TRBV11-2 and J usage is TRBJ2-7; D is possibly TRBD2 (5 bases). V shed 5 bases and J shed 1 base, with 12 bases lying between them. The CDR3 runs to 14 residues. Germline V gene lookup returns CDR1 SGHAT and CDR2 FQNNGV.

This clonotype has a count of ten or more. The gene calls are TRBV2 and TRBJ2-2, with TRBD2 matching over 9 bases. This CDR3 comprises 15 residues. From germline, CDR1 is SNHLY and CDR2 FYNNEI. V was clipped by 5 bases and J by 1 base; unmatched bases: 2. CDR3 loop: CASSFSGGNTGELFF. The CDR3 DNA reads TGTGCCAGCAGTTTTAGCGGGGGGAACACCGGGGAGCTGTTTTTT.

The chain couples TRBV15 to TRBJ2-1; 8 bases align to TRBD1. J was trimmed by 6 bases and V by 4 bases; bases with no gene match: 14. The CDR3 has 17 residues. Germline-derived CDR1 and CDR2 are LNHNV and YYDKDF (reference sequence). CDR3 in DNA: TGTGCCACCAGCAAGGACAGGGATACGGGCAGGGCCAATGAGCAGTTCTTC. It codes for CATSKDRDTGRANEQFF.

At least ten counts were recorded for this clonotype. The chain carries TRBV19 and TRBJ2-1; the D gene could be TRBD1 or TRBD2 (5 bases each). Germline V gene data show CDR1 as LNHDA and CDR2 as SQIVND (reference sequence). V was shortened by 1 base and J by 7 bases, with 14 bases between the two germline ends. The CDR3 runs to 15 residues. CDR3 nucleotide sequence: TGTGCCAGTAGTATAGGGTCACTAGGGGTGAATGAGCAGTTCTTC. It specifies CASSIGSLGVNEQFF.

Only a few counts were recorded for this clonotype. The CDR3 loop reads CASSYKGADDIQYF. The CDR3 coding sequence is TGTGCCAGCAGTTACAAGGGGGCCGACGACATTCAGTACTTC. The chain carries TRBV6-6 and TRBJ2-4; 7 bases match TRBD1. Germline CDR1 and CDR2: MNHNY and SVGAGI (reference sequence). Losses at the gene ends were 2 bases for V and 8 bases for J; bases not matched to a gene: 6. The CDR3 consists of 14 residues.

This clonotype occurred many times. The CDR3, as DNA: TGTGCCAGCAGTTTATTAGGACCGACAAGCAATCAGCCCCAGCATTTT. This gives the protein CASSLLGPTSNQPQHF. The chain employs TRBV6-1 and TRBJ1-5; D gene unclear. Germline V gene lookup returns CDR1 MNHNS and CDR2 SASEGT. Trimming took 5 bases from V and 1 from J, leaving 15 bases between them. The CDR3 runs 16 residues.

This rearrangement joins TRBV6-1 to TRBJ1-6; D may be TRBD1 (5 bases). Between the trimmed V and J ends, which lost 5 bases and 3 bases, there was a span of 11 bases. The CDR3 extends over 15 amino acids. Per the germline V gene, CDR1 is MNHNS and CDR2 is SASEGT. The CDR3 protein is CASSSLRDYNSPLHF. The CDR3 DNA reads TGTGCCAGCAGTTCCCTCAGGGACTATAATTCACCCCTCCACTTT.

This clonotype was observed a few times. The V and J genes are TRBV7-9 and TRBJ2-1; D uncertain. With 8 bases removed from V and 6 bases from J, the gap between germline ends came to 11 bases. Germline loops: CDR1 SEHNR, CDR2 FQNEAQ (reference sequence). The CDR3 consists of 12 residues. The CDR3 loop reads CASQAQPNEQFF. The CDR3 nucleotides read TGTGCCAGCCAAGCCCAGCCCAATGAGCAGTTCTTC.

Concerning this clonotype: A much more abundant neighbour one base away suggests this may be a read error. The chain recombines TRBV19 with TRBJ1-1; no firm D call. CDR1 LNHDA and CDR2 SQIVND come from the germline V gene (reference sequence). V lost 7 bases and J lost 0, with 9 bases in between. This CDR3 spans 13 amino acids. The CDR3 here is CASIGGMNTEAFF. DNA for the CDR3: TGTGCCAGTATTGGCGGGATGAACACTGAAGCTTTCTTT. The full variable domain, with the rest looked up from reference TRBV19 and TRBJ1-1, is DGGITQSPKYLFRKEGQNVTLSCEQNLNHDAMYWYRQDPGQGLRLIYYSQIVNDFQKGDIAEGYSVSREKKESFPLTVTSAQKNPTAFYLCASIGGMNTEAFFGQGTRLTVV.

This sequence joins TRBV6-8 and TRBJ2-5; no definite D call. This CDR3 is built from 21 residues. V lost 0 bases to trimming and J lost 7 bases, with 33 bases between them. Germline V CDR1 and CDR2: MNHGY, SAAAGT. This chain's CDR3 is CASSYSTLEVDVEVSFRTQYF. The CDR3 DNA reads TGTGCCAGCAGTTACTCGACTTTAGAAGTCGACGTCGAAGTGAGTTTTCGGACCCAGTACTTC.

In its sample, this clonotype was seen once. The chain has TRBV7-6 and TRBJ1-1; weak D call: TRBD1 (6 bases). V lost 5 bases and J lost 10, with 14 bases in between. This CDR3 contains 12 residues. Germline values: CDR1 SGHVS, CDR2 FNYEAQ. Here the CDR3 reads CASSTDRQRAFF. CDR3 coding DNA: TGTGCCAGCAGCACCGACAGGCAACGAGCTTTCTTT.

Here the CDR3 reads CSASSGGPSDTQYF. The CDR3 coding sequence is TGCAGTGCCTCTAGCGGGGGGCCATCAGATACGCAGTATTTT. V gene TRBV20-1 combines with J gene TRBJ2-3; the match to TRBD2 covers 11 bases. This CDR3 has 14 residues. Per germline, CDR1 DFQATT and CDR2 SNEGSKA (reference sequence). The J segment lost 4 bases and the V segment lost 6 bases, leaving 6 bases of the junction unmatched.

This clonotype has ten or more counts. This chain joins TRBV28 and TRBJ2-5; weak D call: TRBD1 (6 bases). Per the germline V gene, CDR1 is MDHEN and CDR2 is SYDVKM. The CDR3 contains 15 residues. Trimming left V 4 bases short and J 4 bases short, with 16 bases between. CDR3 sequence (DNA): TGTGCCAGCAGTTCCAAGGACGAAGGGGGAGAGACCCAGTACTTC. As protein: CASSSKDEGGETQYF.

The V gene is TRBV7-9, the J gene TRBJ2-5; no clear D. Germline CDR1 and CDR2: SEHNR and FQNEAQ (reference sequence). V lost 5 bases and J lost 3, with 10 bases in between. The length of the CDR3 is 13 residues. In nucleotides, the CDR3 is TGTGCCAGCAGCGAAAGGTGGGAAGAGACCCAGTACTTC. Its protein is CASSERWEETQYF.

The genes are TRBV9 and TRBJ2-3, with 7 bases aligning to TRBD2. Unmatched junction bases numbered 5, after V lost 2 bases and J lost 2 bases. CDR3 length equals 15 residues. Looked up from germline, CDR1 is SGDLS and CDR2 is YYNGEE. The CDR3 DNA reads as TGTGCCAGCAGCGTCGAAGCGGGATCCACAGATACGCAGTATTTT. This encodes CASSVEAGSTDTQYF.

This rearrangement joins TRBV15 to TRBJ2-1; weak D call: TRBD2 (5 bases). Trimming cost V 0 bases and J 2 bases, with 23 bases left between them. CDR3 length: 20 residues. Germline-derived CDR1 and CDR2 are LNHNV and YYDKDF (reference sequence). CDR3 in amino acids: CATSRDFLPPTGLTYNEQFF. The CDR3 nucleotides read TGTGCCACCAGCAGAGATTTCCTACCCCCTACGGGGTTAACCTACAATGAGCAGTTCTTC.

V is TRBV7-4 and J is TRBJ2-7, with 9 bases lining up with TRBD1. Germline lookup yields CDR1 SGHVT and CDR2 SQSDAQ. This CDR3 is 19 amino acids long. V lost 0 bases to trimming and J lost 4 bases; unmatched junction nucleotides: 16. In nucleotides, the CDR3 is TGTGCCAGCAGCTTAGCTCACAGGGGGCCGACCCAGCGACCATACGAGCAGTACGTC. Translated, it gives CASSLAHRGPTQRPYEQYV.

This clonotype was observed a handful of times. The chain has TRBV7-9 and TRBJ2-7; D is possibly TRBD2 (5 bases). CDR3 size: 15 residues. V was clipped by 4 bases and J by 3 bases, with 16 bases between them. The germline V gene has CDR1 SEHNR and CDR2 FQNEAQ (reference sequence). The CDR3 spells CASSSGVAPLYEQYF. The DNA of the CDR3 is TGTGCCAGCAGCTCCGGGGTAGCCCCCCTCTACGAGCAGTACTTC.

Note on this clonotype: This sequence may be a read error, since a much larger clone differs from it by one base. The chain has TRBV7-8 and TRBJ2-1; D remains unclear. The CDR3 loop spans 15 amino acids. Looked up from germline, CDR1 is SGHVS and CDR2 is FQNEAQ. CDR3 in DNA: TGTGTCAGCAGCTACGGACCGAACCTATACAATGAGCAGTTCTTC. This translates into CVSSYGPNLYNEQFF.

Regarding this clonotype: Being one base from a much bigger clone, this may be a read error. This rearrangement joins TRBV7-2 to TRBJ2-7, with D perhaps being TRBD1 or TRBD2 (6 bases each). The CDR3 has 16 residues. With 1 base removed from V and 3 bases from J, the gap between germline ends came to 16 bases. Germline CDR1 and CDR2: SGHTA and FQGNSA. The DNA of the CDR3 is TGTGCCAGCAGCTTAGTAGGGGGACTGAATTACTACGAGCAGTACTTC. Protein product: CASSLVGGLNYYEQYF.

A note on this clonotype: A much bigger clone sits one base away, suggesting this may be a read error. The chain uses TRBV7-6 and TRBJ2-1; 14 bases map to TRBD2. The length of the CDR3 is 16 residues. V shed 5 bases, J shed 7 bases, and the junction held 7 bases outside the gene matches. Germline values: CDR1 SGHVS, CDR2 FNYEAQ. The CDR3 loop reads CASSLRTSGGTNEQFF. In DNA form, the CDR3 reads TGTGCCAGCAGCCTCCGGACTAGCGGGGGGACTAATGAGCAGTTCTTC.